The 20 T cell receptor beta chains below all came from one sample that was sequenced in a study of T-cell reconstitution after alpha-beta-depleted transplantation in children. TCRbeta library preparation incorporated unique molecular identifiers. TCRdb re-derived calls from the PCR reads in MiXCR, one entry per CDR3 protein. In the table there are around 670,000 distinct CDR3 sequences, around 13% of which are singletons. Sequenced material: PBMCs, taken before TCRalphabeta/CD19-depleted stem cell transplant. The receptors stem from a girl aged 2-10 years with congenital amegakaryocytic thrombocytopenia, due to receive a stem cell transplant.

This clonotype was detected many times. This rearrangement joins TRBV29-1 to TRBJ2-1, with D unclear. The CDR3 totals 13 residues. Trimming pared 6 bases from V and 0 bases from J, leaving 9 bases between. CDR1 is SQVTM and CDR2 is ANQGSEA in the germline V gene. CDR3: CSVEPSSYNEQFF. CDR3 in DNA: TGCAGCGTGGAACCTAGCTCCTACAATGAGCAGTTCTTC.

In this sample, this clonotype turned up many times. The rearrangement joins TRBV20-1 to TRBJ2-1; TRBD2 matches at 7 bases. Germline loops: CDR1 DFQATT, CDR2 SNEGSKA (reference sequence). The CDR3 runs 15 residues. Unmatched junction bases numbered 8, after V lost 3 bases and J lost 3 bases. CDR3 region: CSAREPGLLYNEQFF. The CDR3 coding sequence is TGCAGTGCTAGGGAACCGGGACTACTCTACAATGAGCAGTTCTTC.

This clonotype occurred many times. The V gene is TRBV28, the J gene TRBJ1-5; TRBD1 is a possible D gene (5 bases). The CDR3 totals 14 residues. The V end lost 3 bases, the J end lost 9 bases, and 15 bases lay between the germline ends. Germline CDR1 and CDR2: MDHEN and SYDVKM. In DNA form, the CDR3 reads TGTGCCAGCAGTTTGCGGGACCCTAGAAGGCCCCAGCATTTT. It specifies CASSLRDPRRPQHF.

In this sample, this clonotype turned up once. V is TRBV5-6 and J is TRBJ2-5, with TRBD1 identical over 7 bases. Germline V gives CDR1 SGHDT, CDR2 YYEEEE. V gave up 0 bases and J gave up 3 bases; unmatched junction bases: 5. This CDR3 spans 15 amino acids. The CDR3 reads CASSLGPGQKETQYF. DNA of the CDR3: TGTGCCAGCAGCTTGGGGCCGGGACAGAAAGAGACCCAGTACTTC. The full variable domain, with the rest looked up from reference TRBV5-6 and TRBJ2-5, is DAGVTQSPTHLIKTRGQQVTLRCSPKSGHDTVSWYQQALGQGPQFIFQYYEEEERQRGNFPDRFSGHQFPNYSSELNVNALLLGDSALYLCASSLGPGQKETQYFGPGTRLLVL.

This clonotype has ten or more counts. The V gene is TRBV5-1, the J gene TRBJ2-5; TRBD2 aligns across 11 bases. Germline assignment: CDR1 SGHRS and CDR2 YFSETQ. V was clipped by 4 bases and J by 4 bases; unmatched bases: 3. This CDR3 has 14 amino acids. The CDR3 protein is CASSQGTSGETQYF. The CDR3 region has the DNA TGCGCCAGCAGCCAAGGGACTAGCGGAGAGACCCAGTACTTC.

As to this clonotype: The junction differs from germline at one of its ends, possibly a read error. The chain uses TRBV30 and TRBJ1-2; D is possibly TRBD1 (6 bases). CDR1 is GTSNPN and CDR2 is SVGIG in the germline V gene (reference sequence). The CDR3 totals 12 residues. This chain's CDR3 is CAWSVGDIVYPF. CDR3 coding DNA: TGTGCCTGGAGTGTAGGGGACATAGTCTACCCCTTC.

This clonotype was observed a handful of times. V usage is TRBV5-5 and J usage is TRBJ2-5; tentatively, D is TRBD1 (6 bases). The V end lost 6 bases, the J end lost 3 bases, and 18 bases lay between the germline ends. The CDR3 is made up of 15 amino acids. CDR1 and CDR2 from the germline V gene are SGHKS and YYEKEE (reference sequence). The CDR3, as DNA: TGTGCCAGCAAACCCCAATACAGGGCTGAAGAGACCCAGTACTTC. It encodes CASKPQYRAEETQYF. The complete variable domain, with remaining parts taken from reference TRBV5-5 and TRBJ2-5, reads DAGVTQSPTHLIKTRGQQVTLRCSPISGHKSVSWYQQVLGQGPQFIFQYYEKEERGRGNFPDRFSARQFPNYSSELNVNALLLGDSALYLCASKPQYRAEETQYFGPGTRLLVL.

V gene TRBV11-2 combines with J gene TRBJ2-7; TRBD2 aligns across 9 bases. The CDR3 totals 18 residues. Per the germline V gene, CDR1 is SGHAT and CDR2 is FQNNGV. V shed 4 bases and J 2 bases; nucleotides not matched to a gene: 15. Here the CDR3 reads CASSSPPSLREGTYEQYF. The CDR3 DNA is TGTGCCAGCAGCTCTCCACCCTCTCTGCGGGAGGGTACCTACGAGCAGTACTTC.

The chain couples TRBV12-3 or TRBV12-4 to TRBJ2-7, with D possibly being TRBD1 or TRBD2 (5 bases each). Trimming removed 3 bases from V and 9 bases from J, with 9 bases in between. This CDR3 is built from 11 residues. The CDR3 region has the DNA TGTGCCAGCAGTTTGGGGGATTCGCAGTACTTC. Translating it yields CASSLGDSQYF.

This clonotype was recorded many times. CDR3 DNA: TGCGCCAGCAGCTTGGACCCCAGCTCCTACAATGAGCAGTTCTTC. It encodes CASSLDPSSYNEQFF. V is TRBV5-1 and J is TRBJ2-1; no definite D call. In germline, CDR1 is SGHRS, CDR2 YFSETQ. Trimming pared 0 bases from V and 0 bases from J, leaving 7 bases between. The CDR3 is 15 residues long.

This clonotype was recorded at least ten times. The CDR3 spells CASSGDRGSGNTIYF. In nucleotides, the CDR3 is TGTGCCAGCAGCGGGGACAGGGGCTCTGGAAACACCATATATTTT. The chain carries TRBV7-8 and TRBJ1-3; TRBD1 aligns across 10 bases. The CDR3 contains 15 residues. Trimming cost V 5 bases and J 0 bases; bases outside gene matches: 1. CDR1 and CDR2 from the germline V gene are SGHVS and FQNEAQ.

This clonotype was seen at least ten times. V gene TRBV20-1 combines with J gene TRBJ2-2; D may match TRBD1 or TRBD2 (7 bases each). V was pared by 5 bases and J by 6 bases, with 16 bases between. Looked up from germline, CDR1 is DFQATT and CDR2 is SNEGSKA (reference sequence). This CDR3 spans 14 amino acids. The chain's CDR3 is CSAQGEGFSGELFF. The CDR3 DNA follows: TGCAGTGCTCAGGGGGAGGGCTTCTCCGGGGAGCTGTTTTTT.

This clonotype showed up many times. A junction boundary mismatches the germline segment, possibly from a read error. The rearrangement uses TRBV12-3 or TRBV12-4 and TRBJ2-1; weak D call: TRBD2 (6 bases). This CDR3 region has 11 residues. This CDR3 is CASSPGLGLVF. As DNA, the CDR3 is TGTGCCAGCAGCCCGGGACTCGGATTGGTCTTC.

This clonotype was observed at least ten times. The rearrangement links TRBV29-1 to TRBJ2-5; D perhaps matches TRBD1 (5 bases). Per germline, CDR1 SQVTM and CDR2 ANQGSEA. Deletions cut 4 bases from V and 5 bases from J, with 14 bases between. This CDR3 spans 13 amino acids. CDR3 protein: CSVVGAPRETQYF. The CDR3 DNA sequence: TGCAGCGTTGTTGGGGCCCCGCGGGAGACCCAGTACTTC.

This clonotype was counted ten times or more. This chain links TRBV20-1 with TRBJ1-2; tentative D call: TRBD1 (5 bases). This CDR3 is 13 amino acids long. V lost 1 base and J 8 bases, leaving 14 bases between the germline ends. CDR1 is DFQATT and CDR2 is SNEGSKA in the germline V gene (reference sequence). The CDR3 sequence: CSARAQGSAGYTF. CDR3 DNA: TGCAGTGCTAGAGCGCAGGGTTCTGCAGGCTACACCTTC.

V usage is TRBV3-1 and J usage is TRBJ2-3; TRBD2 matches at 8 bases. The CDR3 runs 17 residues. CDR1 LGHDT and CDR2 YNNKEL come from the germline V gene (reference sequence). The V and J ends lost 0 bases and 2 bases, in that order; junction bases with no gene match: 7. The CDR3 sequence is CASSQEVKREYTDTQYF. The DNA for the CDR3 is TGTGCCAGCAGCCAAGAAGTTAAGCGGGAGTACACAGATACGCAGTATTTT.

The rearrangement uses TRBV29-1 and TRBJ2-6, with a weak D call TRBD2 (6 bases). CDR1 and CDR2 (germline): SQVTM, ANQGSEA. This CDR3 is built from 16 residues. V shed 7 bases and J shed 4 bases, with 20 bases lying between them. The CDR3, as DNA: TGCAGCGGGAGGAACGGGAGTTCTACAGGGGCCAACGTCCTGACTTTC. Protein product: CSGRNGSSTGANVLTF.

The chain employs TRBV6-2 or TRBV6-3 and TRBJ1-1; D is unclear. V lost 1 base, J lost 5 bases, and 11 bases lay in between. Germline V gives CDR1 MNHEY, CDR2 SVGEGT. This CDR3 is built from 14 residues. This CDR3 is CASSYFWCETEAFF. Written as DNA, the CDR3 is TGTGCCAGCAGTTACTTTTGGTGTGAGACTGAAGCTTTCTTT.

This chain joins TRBV12-3 or TRBV12-4 and TRBJ1-4; D not certain. Trimming stripped 5 bases from V and 0 bases from J, with 13 bases between. This CDR3 is 16 amino acids long. The CDR3 sequence is CASSVFSGTTNEKLFF. DNA for the CDR3: TGTGCCAGCAGTGTGTTTTCGGGGACAACTAATGAAAAACTGTTTTTT.

In this sample, this clonotype turned up many times. The rearrangement links TRBV7-6 to TRBJ2-3; tentative D call: TRBD1 (5 bases). The germline CDR1 and CDR2 sequences are SGHVS and FNYEAQ. Trimming removed 1 base at V and 11 bases at J, with 16 bases between. The CDR3 is 14 amino acids. CDR3 protein: CASSLEAGPIRQYF. The CDR3 bases are TGTGCCAGCAGCTTAGAGGCAGGGCCTATTCGGCAGTATTTT.